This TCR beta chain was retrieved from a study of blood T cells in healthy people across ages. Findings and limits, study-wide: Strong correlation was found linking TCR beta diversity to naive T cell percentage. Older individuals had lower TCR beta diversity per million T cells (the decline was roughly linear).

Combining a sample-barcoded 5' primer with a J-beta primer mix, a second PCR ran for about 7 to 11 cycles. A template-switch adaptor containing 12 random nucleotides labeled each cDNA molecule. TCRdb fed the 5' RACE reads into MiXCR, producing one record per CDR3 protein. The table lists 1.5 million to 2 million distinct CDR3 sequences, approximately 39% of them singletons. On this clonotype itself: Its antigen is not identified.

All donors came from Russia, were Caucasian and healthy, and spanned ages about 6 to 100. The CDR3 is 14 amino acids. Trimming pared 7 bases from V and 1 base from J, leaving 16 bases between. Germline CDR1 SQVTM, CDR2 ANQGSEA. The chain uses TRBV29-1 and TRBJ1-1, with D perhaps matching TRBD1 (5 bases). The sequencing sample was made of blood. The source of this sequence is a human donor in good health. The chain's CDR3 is CSGAGRGANTEAFF. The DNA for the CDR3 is TGCAGCGGGGCGGGGCGGGGAGCGAACACTGAAGCTTTCTTT.